The rows below give T cell receptor beta chains drawn from one sample of a study of neurological immune-mediated disorders. TCRdb re-called the 5' RACE reads with MiXCR, one entry per CDR3 protein. The repertoire includes tens of thousands of distinct CDR3 sequences, around 3.5% of them detected once, and around 3.3% sits in the top ten. Sequencing was carried out using PBMCs. The receptors come from a woman younger than 45 with multiple sclerosis. Each CDR3 is given with its conserved first and last residue. A D gene is named only where the DNA matches it firmly. Size values are once, few and many counts, or a class for expanded clones, and some rows have none.

J | D | size | V | CDR3 | DNA
TRBJ1-6 | - | - | TRBV27 | CASSVQSHSYNSPLHF | TGTGCCAGCAGTGTACAAAGTCACTCCTATAATTCACCCCTCCACTTT
TRBJ2-2 | - | many | TRBV11-3 | CASSLTASTGELFF | TGTGCCAGCAGCTTGACAGCGAGCACCGGGGAGCTGTTTTTT
TRBJ1-5 | - | many | TRBV28 | CASSFRAGSGDQPQHF | TGTGCCAGCAGTTTTCGGGCAGGGTCGGGGGATCAGCCCCAGCATTTT
TRBJ2-1 | TRBD2 | many | TRBV20-1 | CSAPKAGNSYNEQFF | TGCAGTGCTCCAAAAGCGGGGAACTCCTACAATGAGCAGTTCTTC
TRBJ2-7 | - | many | TRBV5-5 | CASSAPWDYEQYF | TGTGCCAGCAGCGCTCCTTGGGACTACGAGCAGTACTTC
TRBJ2-3 | TRBD1 | many | TRBV5-6 | CASSFRTGQRDTQYF | TGTGCCAGCAGCTTCAGGACAGGGCAAAGAGATACGCAGTATTTT
TRBJ1-1 | - | many | TRBV6-1 | CASKEGRDSLPAFF | TGTGCCAGCAAAGAGGGCAGGGACTCTCTCCCAGCTTTCTTT
TRBJ2-1 | - | many | TRBV20-1 | CSARLLEGYNEQFF | TGCAGTGCCAGGTTACTGGAGGGATACAATGAGCAGTTCTTC
TRBJ2-7 | TRBD2 | - | TRBV7-8 | CANSLDTSLAGLYEQYF | TGTGCCAACAGCTTAGATACGTCACTAGCGGGTCTTTACGAGCAGTACTTC
TRBJ2-1 | - | many | TRBV24-1 | CATSEAPSSYNEQFF | TGTGCCACCAGTGAGGCCCCGAGCTCCTACAATGAGCAGTTCTTC
TRBJ2-3 | - | many | TRBV18 | CASSPIIGDTQYF | TGTGCCAGCTCACCGATTATTGGAGATACGCAGTATTTT
TRBJ1-2 | - | many | TRBV7-6 | CASSSTPLGGQGYTF | TGTGCCAGCAGCTCTACCCCCTTAGGAGGGCAAGGCTACACCTTC
TRBJ1-1 | TRBD1 | many | TRBV20-1 | CSARSTGRMTEAFF | TGCAGTGCTAGATCGACAGGGAGGATGACTGAAGCTTTCTTT
TRBJ2-3 | - | many | TRBV5-1 | CASSLVGAKDADTQYF | TGCGCCAGCAGCTTGGTGGGAGCGAAAGACGCAGATACGCAGTATTTT
TRBJ1-1 | - | many | TRBV7-2 | CASSLTQGSTEAFF | TGTGCCAGCAGCTTAACCCAGGGAAGTACTGAAGCTTTCTTT
TRBJ1-4 | - | many | TRBV25-1 | CASSEEREGDEKLFF | TGTGCCAGCAGTGAAGAAAGGGAGGGGGATGAAAAACTGTTTTTT
TRBJ2-3 | - | many | TRBV14 | CASSPRPDTQYF | TGTGCCAGCAGCCCCAGGCCAGATACGCAGTATTTT
TRBJ2-7 | - | many | TRBV20-1 | CSAVNPRGTYEQYF | TGCAGTGCTGTCAATCCAAGGGGAACCTACGAGCAGTACTTC
TRBJ2-7 | - | many | TRBV20-1 | CSADGAPSGRTYEQYF | TGCAGTGCTGACGGGGCCCCCTCAGGGAGAACCTACGAGCAGTACTTC
TRBJ2-7 | - | - | TRBV16 | CASSQYGFGEYEQYF | TGTGCCAGCAGCCAATATGGATTTGGAGAATACGAGCAGTACTTC
TRBJ2-7 | TRBD2 | many | TRBV4-1 | CASSQEGLAGPKEQYF | TGCGCCAGCAGCCAAGAAGGCCTAGCGGGACCTAAGGAGCAGTACTTC
TRBJ1-3 | TRBD1 | once | TRBV11-2 | CASRLMGQSETIYF | TGTGCCAGCAGGTTGATGGGACAGTCGGAAACCATATATTTT
TRBJ1-1 | - | many | TRBV6-4 | CASSDSSVPTEAFF | TGTGCCAGCAGTGACTCGTCAGTCCCCACTGAAGCTTTCTTT
TRBJ1-5 | TRBD1 | many | TRBV20-1 | CSARSTGGGFERQPQHF | TGCAGTGCTAGATCGACAGGGGGTGGATTTGAGAGGCAGCCCCAGCATTTT
TRBJ2-1 | TRBD2 | many | TRBV20-1 | CSARLAGGRMGEQFF | TGCAGTGCTAGACTAGCGGGGGGGCGGATGGGTGAGCAGTTCTTC
TRBJ1-5 | - | many | TRBV20-1 | CSARGVGGGGQPQNF | TGCAGTGCTAGAGGCGTAGGGGGTGGTGGTCAGCCCCAGAATTTT
TRBJ2-5 | - | many | TRBV10-1 | CASRRGPEETQYF | TGCGCCAGCAGACGGGGGCCCGAAGAGACCCAGTACTTC
TRBJ1-1 | TRBD1 | many | TRBV5-1 | CASSLALTGGVFPPGAFF | TGCGCCAGCAGCTTGGCCCTGACAGGGGGCGTTTTCCCTCCCGGAGCTTTCTTT
TRBJ1-1 | - | many | TRBV18 | CASSPPRSMNTEAFF | TGTGCCAGCTCACCACCTCGCAGTATGAACACTGAAGCTTTCTTT
TRBJ2-5 | TRBD2 | many | TRBV7-6 | CASSLVGGLAGAGETQYF | TGTGCCAGCAGCTTAGTCGGCGGACTAGCGGGAGCTGGCGAGACCCAGTACTTC
TRBJ1-4 | TRBD1 | many | TRBV29-1 | CSVRQGAVEKLFF | TGCAGCGTTAGACAGGGGGCGGTTGAAAAACTGTTTTTT
TRBJ1-4 | - | many | TRBV7-9 | CASSYHRDEKLFF | TGTGCCAGCAGCTATCACAGGGACGAAAAACTGTTTTTT
TRBJ2-1 | - | - | TRBV18 | CASSPAGNEQFF | TGTGCCAGCTCACCGGCGGGGAATGAGCAGTTCTTC
TRBJ2-1 | - | many | TRBV6-1 | CASSETQSSPFF | TGTGCCAGCAGTGAGACTCAGTCCAGCCCGTTCTTC
TRBJ2-2 | - | many | TRBV20-1 | CSARPPEGQGANTGELFF | TGCAGTGCTAGACCACCGGAGGGTCAGGGGGCGAACACCGGGGAGCTGTTTTTT
TRBJ2-3 | - | many | TRBV20-1 | CSASSQGRPFTDTQYF | TGCAGTGCGAGTTCACAAGGCAGGCCTTTCACAGATACGCAGTATTTT
TRBJ2-1 | TRBD2 | many | TRBV20-1 | CSVAGAYNEQFF | TGCAGTGTAGCGGGGGCCTACAATGAGCAGTTCTTC
TRBJ1-2 | TRBD1 | many | TRBV7-2 | CASSPGQGLRYTF | TGTGCCAGCAGCCCCGGACAGGGGTTGCGCTACACCTTC
TRBJ1-2 | - | many | TRBV29-1 | CSYLGTTGSSGYTF | TGCAGTTACCTAGGGACAACGGGTAGTTCGGGCTACACCTTC
TRBJ2-2 | TRBD2 | many | TRBV4-1 | CASSQGTSGGASFTGELFF | TGCGCCAGCAGCCAAGGGACTAGCGGGGGGGCAAGCTTCACCGGGGAGCTGTTTTTT
TRBJ1-1 | - | many | TRBV14 | CASSQDWGEAFF | TGTGCCAGCAGCCAAGATTGGGGAGAAGCTTTCTTT
TRBJ2-5 | TRBD2 | many | TRBV7-2 | CASSYSSGLAEETQYF | TGTGCCAGCAGCTACAGCTCGGGACTAGCGGAAGAGACCCAGTACTTC
TRBJ2-7 | TRBD1 | many | TRBV5-1 | CASSPGTGHDEQYF | TGCGCCAGCAGCCCCGGGACAGGGCACGACGAGCAGTACTTC
TRBJ2-1 | - | few | TRBV18 | CASSPLGADNEQFF | TGTGCCAGCTCACCACTCGGAGCGGACAATGAGCAGTTCTTC
TRBJ2-1 | TRBD2 | - | TRBV6-5 | CASSYGLAGAINEQFF | TGTGCCAGCAGTTACGGACTAGCGGGGGCGATCAATGAGCAGTTCTTC
TRBJ1-2 | - | many | TRBV9 | CASSVDGYGYTF | TGTGCCAGCAGCGTAGATGGGTACGGCTACACCTTC
TRBJ2-2 | - | many | TRBV28 | CASLGAHTGELFF | TGTGCCAGCCTCGGGGCCCATACCGGGGAGCTGTTTTTT
TRBJ2-2 | - | many | TRBV7-2 | CASSFGTTGELFF | TGTGCCAGCAGCTTTGGAACAACCGGGGAGCTGTTTTTT
TRBJ1-4 | - | many | TRBV20-1 | CSARDREKLFF | TGCAGTGCTAGAGATCGTGAAAAACTGTTTTTT
TRBJ2-3 | - | many | TRBV15 | CATSRDGTLGVADTQYF | TGTGCCACCAGCAGAGATGGGACCCTGGGGGTCGCAGATACGCAGTATTTT
TRBJ2-4 | - | many | TRBV28 | CASSPSGLAKNIQYF | TGTGCCAGCAGTCCAAGCGGCCTAGCCAAAAACATTCAGTACTTC
TRBJ2-2 | - | many | TRBV20-1 | CSAMANTGELFF | TGCAGTGCTATGGCGAACACCGGGGAGCTGTTTTTT
TRBJ2-7 | - | many | TRBV6-2/TRBV6-3 | CASSYSGVGEQYF | TGTGCCAGCAGTTACTCAGGGGTGGGCGAGCAGTACTTC
TRBJ1-1 | - | few | TRBV7-6 | CASSWGKGETEAFF | TGTGCCAGCAGCTGGGGAAAGGGAGAGACTGAAGCTTTCTTT
TRBJ2-3 | TRBD2 | many | TRBV7-2 | CASIPGTSGADTQYF | TGTGCCAGCATCCCAGGGACTAGCGGGGCAGATACGCAGTATTTT
TRBJ1-5 | - | many | TRBV20-1 | CSAGGSQPQHF | TGCAGTGCGGGGGGGAGTCAGCCCCAGCATTTT
TRBJ1-2 | TRBD1 | many | TRBV20-1 | CSARAFLGTVYGYTF | TGCAGTGCTAGAGCCTTCCTGGGGACAGTCTATGGCTACACCTTC
TRBJ1-1 | - | many | TRBV5-1 | CASSVLTGLNTEAFF | TGCGCCAGCAGCGTGCTGACAGGATTGAACACTGAAGCTTTCTTT
TRBJ2-6 | - | many | TRBV6-4 | CASRRQPGANVLTF | TGTGCCAGCCGTAGACAACCCGGGGCCAACGTCCTGACTTTC